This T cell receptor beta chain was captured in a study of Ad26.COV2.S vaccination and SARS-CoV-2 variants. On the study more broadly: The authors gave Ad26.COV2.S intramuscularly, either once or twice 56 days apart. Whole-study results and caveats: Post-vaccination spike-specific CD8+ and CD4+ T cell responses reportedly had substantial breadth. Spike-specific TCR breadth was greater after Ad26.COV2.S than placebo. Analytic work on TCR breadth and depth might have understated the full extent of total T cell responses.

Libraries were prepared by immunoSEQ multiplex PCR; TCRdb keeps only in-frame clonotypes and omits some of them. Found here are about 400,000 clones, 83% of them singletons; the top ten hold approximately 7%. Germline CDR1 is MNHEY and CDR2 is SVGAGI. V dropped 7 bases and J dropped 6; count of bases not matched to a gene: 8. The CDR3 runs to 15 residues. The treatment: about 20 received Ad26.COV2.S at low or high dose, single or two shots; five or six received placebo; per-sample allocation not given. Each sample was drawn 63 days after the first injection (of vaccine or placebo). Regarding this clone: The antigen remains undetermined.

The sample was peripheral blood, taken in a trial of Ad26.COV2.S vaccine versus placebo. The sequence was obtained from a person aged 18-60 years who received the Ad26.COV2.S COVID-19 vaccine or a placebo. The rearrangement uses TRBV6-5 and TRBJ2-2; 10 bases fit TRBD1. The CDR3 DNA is TGTGCCAGCAAAAGTCGAGACAGGGGGCCCGGGGAGCTGTTTTTT. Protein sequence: CASKSRDRGPGELFF.